The source of this TCR beta chain is a study of T cell therapy after organ transplantation. Study background: A median of 1.92 x 10^8 CMV-specific T cells was infused in 2 to 6 doses. General study findings and limits: Post-therapy reconstitution appeared to include transferred and endogenous clonotypes.

Using immunoSEQ multiplex PCR, the repertoire was profiled, and TCRdb retains in-frame clones only, with some absent. The data hold 51,000 or so clones, with approximately 94% observed a single time. In regard to this clone: Its target is unknown.

Germline loops: CDR1 GTSNPN, CDR2 SVGIG (reference sequence). The CDR3 contains 13 residues. Trimming removed 4 bases at V and 4 bases at J, with 13 bases between. This chain connects TRBV30 to TRBJ1-1; no firm D call. Sequences were derived from CD8+ T cells from blood, sampled before autologous CMV-specific T cell therapy. This clonotype was obtained from a human patient who had received a solid organ transplant and had CMV disease. The CDR3 nucleotides read TGTGCCTGGATCGCGGGCGAACGCACTGAAGCTTTCTTT. Protein product: CAWIAGERTEAFF.